A selection of T cell receptor beta chains follows, all from one sample in a study of cytomegalovirus exposure and HLA in healthy donors. Sequencing used immunoSEQ multiplex PCR; TCRdb keeps in-frame clones, though not all of them. The sample shows approximately 100,000 clones, around 10% of them seen only once. Sequences were obtained from PBMCs. These receptors all come from a middle-aged man in good health and CMV-seropositive. Each CDR3 is given with its conserved first and last residue.

j_call,v_call,cdr3_aa
TRBJ2-7,TRBV11-2,CASSLDHGGILYEQYF
TRBJ2-7,TRBV4-3,CASSQQLGTSGSSYEQYF
TRBJ2-3,TRBV30,CAWDGTVYTDTQYF
TRBJ2-7,TRBV5-6,CASSYDRAHEQYF
TRBJ2-5,TRBV5-6,CASSLAEAGGSQETQYF
TRBJ2-7,TRBV5-1,CASSLGVTASYEQYF
TRBJ1-5,TRBV6-1,CASEDRGHQPQHF
TRBJ2-6,TRBV30,CAWRLQDSSGANVLTF
TRBJ2-1,TRBV27,CASSSRLAGVAEQFF
TRBJ2-1,TRBV2,CASSNPRTGRNEQFF
TRBJ2-1,TRBV18,CASSPAGVGNEQFF
TRBJ2-5,TRBV28,CASRAPDSLGETQYF
TRBJ2-7,TRBV2,CASRRDGNYEQYF
TRBJ1-3,TRBV6-5,CASRTGFSGNTIYF
TRBJ2-3,TRBV6-5,CASRYTYSSTDTQYF
TRBJ1-2,TRBV9,CASSLTATNFEYGYTF
TRBJ1-3,TRBV5-6,CASSLGGPQAPGNTIYF
TRBJ1-2,TRBV27,CASSPDRGYGYTF
TRBJ2-3,TRBV5-6,CASSLQLGRSTDTQYF
TRBJ2-3,TRBV4-1,CASSQLLIGTDTQYF
TRBJ2-7,TRBV27,CASRRGTGGFYEQYF
TRBJ2-2,TRBV19,CASKGLAGASSNTGELFF
TRBJ2-2,TRBV7-3,CASSSGVGELFF
TRBJ2-7,TRBV13,CASSSGDGPEQYF
TRBJ2-2,TRBV28,CASTLLDRQPTGELFF
TRBJ2-6,TRBV7-6,CASSLASSGANVLTF
TRBJ2-1,TRBV28,CASSFAGDYNEQFF
TRBJ1-6,TRBV9,CASSLTGFNSPLHF
TRBJ2-3,TRBV2,CASSEDYTQYF
TRBJ1-4,TRBV11-2,CASSLSSGSTNEKLFF
TRBJ1-1,TRBV20-1,CSIMNTEAFF
TRBJ1-1,TRBV19,CASRGGEAGNPEAFF
TRBJ2-1,TRBV5-8,CASSLRGQGAYNEQFF
TRBJ2-1,TRBV30,CACSGSDSYNEQFF
TRBJ2-1,TRBV2,CASSVQGALINEQFF
TRBJ2-7,TRBV11-1,CASSPRTSGTIPYEQYF
TRBJ1-5,TRBV6-6,CASSLDSDSNQPQHF
TRBJ2-2,TRBV11-3,CASSLGTGGAPGELFF
TRBJ2-5,TRBV27,CASSPGQGGETQYF
TRBJ1-5,TRBV19,CAREERLAQHF
TRBJ1-3,TRBV29-1,CSVGTGPQLYF
TRBJ1-1,TRBV5-4,CASSLVGARNTEAFF
NA,TRBV6-1,CASSEWLAGGPSYEQYF
TRBJ2-2,TRBV29-1,CSVAPIAGRDTGELFF
TRBJ2-5,TRBV6-5,CASSYFPGRETQYF
TRBJ2-3,TRBV10-3,CAISGSADTQYF
TRBJ1-2,TRBV11-2,CASSPNLSGDGYTF
TRBJ1-2,TRBV21-1,CASSPDRFRPPYGYTF
TRBJ1-1,TRBV18,CASSPWRGDGTEAFF
TRBJ2-2,TRBV28,CASSSPSSGRLGELFF
TRBJ1-3,TRBV30,CAVTVDSGNTIYF
TRBJ1-5,TRBV27,CASSLSRNQPQHF
TRBJ2-1,TRBV10-3,CAISEALAVSNEQFF
TRBJ1-2,TRBV7-9,CASSQTGFNYGYTF